This is a list of T cell receptor beta chains from one sample in a study of regulatory T cells in long-lasting Graves disease. TCRdb reprocessed the multiplex PCR reads via MiXCR and lists one record per CDR3 protein. The sample includes roughly 320,000 distinct CDR3 sequences, about a sixth of them seen just once. These data were also reused for a study on T cells in Graves' hyperthyroidism and ophthalmopathy.

Sequencing was performed on peripheral blood mononuclear cells (PBMCs), taken at new diagnosis, from a patient treated with antithyroid drugs. Receptors were obtained from a man aged 40-50 years with Graves disease. CDR3s include the opening cysteine and the closing phenylalanine or tryptophan. D genes are given only for firm matches. Size is stated for part of the rows, as once, few or many counts, or as a class when the clone is expanded.

CDR3 DNA,CDR3 protein,V gene,D gene,J gene,clone size
TGTGCCAGCAGAACCAGGGCGAACACTGAAGCTTTCTTT,CASRTRANTEAFF,TRBV12-3/TRBV12-4,NA,TRBJ1-1,many
TGTGCTAGTGGCCCAACCAACCCGGACAGGTATAGCAATCAGCCCCAGCATTTT,CASGPTNPDRYSNQPQHF,TRBV12-5,TRBD1,TRBJ1-5,many
TGTGCCAGCAGCATTGGGCCAGCGAATGAGCAGTTCTTC,CASSIGPANEQFF,TRBV11-2,NA,TRBJ2-1,few
TGTGCCAGCTCACCCCTGAGGACAGAAACCTACGAGCAGTACTTC,CASSPLRTETYEQYF,TRBV18,NA,TRBJ2-7,few
TGCAGCATTTGGGGTTACCACCAAGAGACCCAGTACTTC,CSIWGYHQETQYF,TRBV20-1,NA,TRBJ2-5,few
TGTGCCAGCAGCGGAGACAGGCACAATTCACCCCTCCACTTT,CASSGDRHNSPLHF,TRBV2,NA,TRBJ1-6,NA
TGTGCTAGTGGTTTTGGGACAGTTTCCTACGAGCAGTACTTC,CASGFGTVSYEQYF,TRBV12-5,TRBD1,TRBJ2-7,many
TGTGCCAGCGGATTATATGCCCGGGGACTAGCGGGGGGCACAGATACGCAGTATTTT,CASGLYARGLAGGTDTQYF,TRBV19,TRBD2,TRBJ2-3,NA
TGTGCCAGCAGGTTCTACAGGGGAGGAGAGACCCAGTACTTC,CASRFYRGGETQYF,TRBV2,NA,TRBJ2-5,many
TGCGCCAGCAGCCAACGGGGGGTCCAAGAGACCCAGTACTTC,CASSQRGVQETQYF,TRBV4-1,TRBD2,TRBJ2-5,few
TGTGCCACCAGTGACCTGCGGACAGGGGATACCGGGGAGCTGTTTTTT,CATSDLRTGDTGELFF,TRBV24-1,TRBD1,TRBJ2-2,many
TGTGCCAGCAGCGGAAATTTGCTAGCGGGGGCCGCCGGGGAGCTGTTTTTT,CASSGNLLAGAAGELFF,TRBV9,TRBD2,TRBJ2-2,NA
TGTGCCAGCAGTTACGGGGGAGTCGGTGAAAAACTGTTTTTT,CASSYGGVGEKLFF,TRBV6-5,NA,TRBJ1-4,NA
TGCAGTGCCCTACGGGGACGCGCGAACACCGGGGAGCTGTTTTTT,CSALRGRANTGELFF,TRBV20-1,NA,TRBJ2-2,NA
TGTGCCAGCAGCTTAAAGGGTGCTGCGGGGAGCGGCTACGAGCAGTACTTC,CASSLKGAAGSGYEQYF,TRBV7-9,NA,TRBJ2-7,NA
TGTGCCAGCAGTTTTGATCCGGGGAACCTTTACAATGAGCAGCTCTTC,CASSFDPGNLYNEQLF,TRBV28,NA,TRBJ2-1,few
TGTGCCACCCTTCCTATTGACAGATCCTACAATGAGCAGTTCTTC,CATLPIDRSYNEQFF,TRBV7-9,NA,TRBJ2-1,few
TGTGCCAGCTCATTCAGGGGGCAGTCCTACGAGCAGTACTTC,CASSFRGQSYEQYF,TRBV18,TRBD1,TRBJ2-7,few
TGTGCCAGCAGCGTACGGACAGGGGGGCCCGGGGAGCTGTTTTTT,CASSVRTGGPGELFF,TRBV9,TRBD1,TRBJ2-2,NA
TGTGCCAGCAGCTTGGGCGACGGGAGGCAGTACTTC,CASSLGDGRQYF,TRBV7-9,NA,TRBJ2-7,few
TGTGCCAGCAGCCAAGGACCTGGGGACGAGCAGTACTTC,CASSQGPGDEQYF,TRBV3-1,NA,TRBJ2-7,NA
TGTGCCAGCAGTTCGACTGCTTACTCTGGAAACACCATATATTTT,CASSSTAYSGNTIYF,TRBV28,NA,TRBJ1-3,many
TGTGCCAGCAGTTCCCCTGGGACAGGGAGGGCCGGGGAGCTGTTTTTT,CASSSPGTGRAGELFF,TRBV28,TRBD1,TRBJ2-2,few
TGCGCCAGCAGCTCGGGGGCTCGTGGCTACACCTTC,CASSSGARGYTF,TRBV5-1,NA,TRBJ1-2,many
TGTGCCAGCAGTGTCCAGGGGCCTGCCTACGAGCAGTACTTC,CASSVQGPAYEQYF,TRBV2,NA,TRBJ2-7,many
TGCGCCAGCAGCTTGGAGCCAGGGGTCTACAATGAGCAGTTCTTC,CASSLEPGVYNEQFF,TRBV5-1,NA,TRBJ2-1,many
TGTGCCAGCACTAGGTGGGGCGAGCAGTACTTC,CASTRWGEQYF,TRBV28,NA,TRBJ2-7,many
TGCGCCAGCAGCTTGGGCCAGGAAAATTCACCCCTCCACTTT,CASSLGQENSPLHF,TRBV5-1,NA,TRBJ1-6,NA
TGTGCCAGCTCCCCGGACATTCTCAACGAGCAGTACTTC,CASSPDILNEQYF,TRBV18,NA,TRBJ2-7,many
TGTGCCAGCTCACGGGACAGGGGCTCCTACAATGAGCAGTTCTTC,CASSRDRGSYNEQFF,TRBV18,TRBD1,TRBJ2-1,few
TGCGCCACCTCCGTTTCCCTGAATGAAAAACTGTTTTTT,CATSVSLNEKLFF,TRBV10-2,NA,TRBJ1-4,NA
TGTGCCAGCAGCTTAGATCAGGGGGCCTTCCACGAGCAGTACTTC,CASSLDQGAFHEQYF,TRBV11-1,TRBD1,TRBJ2-7,NA
TGCGCCAGCAGCTTGGCGACAGGGGTGACAGATACGCAGTATTTT,CASSLATGVTDTQYF,TRBV5-1,TRBD1,TRBJ2-3,many
TGTGCCACCAAGGAGGGGAGGCGCTACGAGCAGTACTTC,CATKEGRRYEQYF,TRBV28,NA,TRBJ2-7,few
TGTGCCATACTCCGGGGGCTGGGCACTGAAGCTTCCTTT,CAILRGLGTEASF,TRBV2,NA,TRBJ1-1,few
TGTGCCAGCAGGGGACAGGGTTGGCACGAGCAGTACTTC,CASRGQGWHEQYF,TRBV6-1,TRBD1,TRBJ2-7,few
TGTGCCAGCTTAAGGCTCAGGGACAGGGTGGGGGGACAGGGATTGGGGACCCAGTACTTC,CASLRLRDRVGGQGLGTQYF,TRBV11-2,TRBD1,TRBJ2-5,many
TGCGCCAGCAGCTCGACAGGGGAAAAAAGAACTGAAGCTTTCTTT,CASSSTGEKRTEAFF,TRBV4-1,TRBD1,TRBJ1-1,NA
TGTGCCAGCAGCTCGGACAACTCCTACAATGAGCAGTTCTTC,CASSSDNSYNEQFF,TRBV7-9,NA,TRBJ2-1,NA
TGTGCCAGCAGTTTCTGGACAGGGGGAAACTACGAGCAGTACTTC,CASSFWTGGNYEQYF,TRBV6-2/TRBV6-3,TRBD1,TRBJ2-7,many
TGTGCCAGCAGCTTCGGACTGGCTGCTAGCACAGATACGCAGTATTTT,CASSFGLAASTDTQYF,TRBV11-1,NA,TRBJ2-3,many
TGTGCCACCAGCAGAGCGGCAGAAGAGACCCAGTACTTC,CATSRAAEETQYF,TRBV15,NA,TRBJ2-5,many
TGTGCCAGCTCACCAAGGTCAGGGGCTAATGAAAAACTGTTTTTT,CASSPRSGANEKLFF,TRBV18,NA,TRBJ1-4,many
TGTGCCAGCAAAACTCTCGCCGGCATCGGTACGCAGTATTTT,CASKTLAGIGTQYF,TRBV6-1,NA,TRBJ2-3,few
TGTGCCAGCAGACCGGACGGCAACTTTAATAATTCACCCCTCCACTTT,CASRPDGNFNNSPLHF,TRBV6-1,NA,TRBJ1-6,few
TGTGCCAGCAGCCCTCTGGGGGGGGGGAAGAACTCCTACAATGAGCAGTTCTTC,CASSPLGGGKNSYNEQFF,TRBV27,TRBD2,TRBJ2-1,many
TGTGCCATCCGACAGATTAATTCACCCCTCCACTTT,CAIRQINSPLHF,TRBV10-3,NA,TRBJ1-6,many
TGTGCCAGCAGCGTAGGCGGGGGAGGCTACAATGAGCAGTTCTTC,CASSVGGGGYNEQFF,TRBV9,TRBD2,TRBJ2-1,NA
TGTGCCAGCAGTTACGGGACTAGCGGCCCGGAGGCATCCTACAATGAGCAGTTCTTC,CASSYGTSGPEASYNEQFF,TRBV6-2/TRBV6-3,TRBD2,TRBJ2-1,many
TGCGCCAGCAGACCTGAGGGGGCGGCCTCCTACGAGCAGTACTTC,CASRPEGAASYEQYF,TRBV10-2,TRBD1,TRBJ2-7,few
TGTGCCAGCAACTCGAGGACAGGGATTAACACCGGGGAGCTGTTTTTT,CASNSRTGINTGELFF,TRBV6-2/TRBV6-3,TRBD1,TRBJ2-2,many
TGTGCCTGGGGGACGGATAGCAATCAGCCCCAGCATTTT,CAWGTDSNQPQHF,TRBV30,NA,TRBJ1-5,NA
TGTGCCAGCAGTTACTCGAGGGAAAATGAGCAGTTCTTC,CASSYSRENEQFF,TRBV6-5,NA,TRBJ2-1,many
TGTGCCAGCAGTGAGGCGACAGACCAAGAGACCCAGTACTTC,CASSEATDQETQYF,TRBV2,NA,TRBJ2-5,many
TGTGCCAGCTCACCGCCAGCGACTTGGGGTGAGCAGTTCTTC,CASSPPATWGEQFF,TRBV18,NA,TRBJ2-1,many